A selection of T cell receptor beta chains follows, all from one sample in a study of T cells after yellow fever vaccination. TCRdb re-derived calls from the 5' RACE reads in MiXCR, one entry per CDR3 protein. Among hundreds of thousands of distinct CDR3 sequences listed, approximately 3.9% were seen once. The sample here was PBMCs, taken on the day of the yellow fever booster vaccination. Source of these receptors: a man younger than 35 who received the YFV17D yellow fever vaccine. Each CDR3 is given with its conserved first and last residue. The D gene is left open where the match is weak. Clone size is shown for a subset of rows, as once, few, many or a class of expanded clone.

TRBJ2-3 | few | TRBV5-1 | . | TGCGCCAGCGGGGGGTCGGGCACAGATACGCAGTATTTT | CASGGSGTDTQYF
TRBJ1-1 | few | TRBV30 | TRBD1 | TGTGCCTGGGTGACAGGGGGCTTCACTGAAGCTTTCTTT | CAWVTGGFTEAFF
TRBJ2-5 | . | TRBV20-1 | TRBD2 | TGCAGTGCTAGCGTTAGGACTAGCGGGGGGGGGCAAGAGACCCAGTACTTC | CSASVRTSGGGQETQYF
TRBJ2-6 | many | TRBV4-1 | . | TGCGCCACTGCTGGGGTTGGGGCCAACGTCCTGACTTTC | CATAGVGANVLTF
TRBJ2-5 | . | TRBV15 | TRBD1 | TGTGCCACCAAGGGGGACAGGGGTGGAAAGACCCAGTACTTC | CATKGDRGGKTQYF
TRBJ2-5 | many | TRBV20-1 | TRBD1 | TGCAGTGCTGAGACAGGGGTCCAAGAGACCCAGTACTTC | CSAETGVQETQYF
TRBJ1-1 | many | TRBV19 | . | TGTGCCAGTAGTATTTTTACGAACACTGAAGCTTTCTTT | CASSIFTNTEAFF
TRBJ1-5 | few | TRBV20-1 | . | TGCAGTGCTAGAGACAGAAGGGGCAATCAGCCCCAGCATTTT | CSARDRRGNQPQHF
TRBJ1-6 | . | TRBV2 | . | TGTGCCAGCAGTACCTGGGTGGAATCACCCCTCCACTTT | CASSTWVESPLHF
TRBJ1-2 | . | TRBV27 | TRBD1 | TGTGCCAGCAGTTTACGACAGGGGTTGAATGGCTACACCTTC | CASSLRQGLNGYTF
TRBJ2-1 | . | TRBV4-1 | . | TGCGCCAGCAGCCAGGGCGGGACTTTCTCCTACAATGAGCAGTTCTTC | CASSQGGTFSYNEQFF
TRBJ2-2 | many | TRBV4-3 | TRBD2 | TGCGCCAGCAGCCCGGGACTAGCAGGGACCGGGGAGCTGTTTTTT | CASSPGLAGTGELFF
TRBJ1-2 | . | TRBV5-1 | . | TGCGCCAGCAGCCAAAACCGACAGAGCGGCTACACCTTC | CASSQNRQSGYTF
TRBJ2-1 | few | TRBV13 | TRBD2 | TGTGCCAGCAGCTACACCGACGGGGAGCGGGGCTACAATGAGCAGTTCTTC | CASSYTDGERGYNEQFF
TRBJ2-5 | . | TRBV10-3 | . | TGTGCCATCAGTGAGTCTTCCTCGACAGGACAAAAAGAGACCCAGTACTTC | CAISESSSTGQKETQYF
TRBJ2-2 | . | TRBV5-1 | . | TGCGCCAGCAAGGGGGGGACGAACACCGGGGAGCTGTTTTTT | CASKGGTNTGELFF
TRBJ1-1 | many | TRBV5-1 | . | TGCGCCAGCAGCTTAGGGCGGACTAACACTGAAGCTTTCTTT | CASSLGRTNTEAFF
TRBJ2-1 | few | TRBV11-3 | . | TGTGCCAGCAGCTTAAAGAGGGAGTCCAATGAGCAGTTCTTC | CASSLKRESNEQFF
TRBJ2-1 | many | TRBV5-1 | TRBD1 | TGCGCCAGCAGCTTGCAGGGGGAGTACAATGAGCAGTTCTTC | CASSLQGEYNEQFF
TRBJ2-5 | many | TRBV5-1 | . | TGCGCCAGCAGCTTGTTGGCAGGGCCCTCCCAAGAGACCCAGTACTTC | CASSLLAGPSQETQYF
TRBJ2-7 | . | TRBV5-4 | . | TGTGCCAGCAGCCTGGGGGAGAGCTCCTACGAGCAGTACTTC | CASSLGESSYEQYF
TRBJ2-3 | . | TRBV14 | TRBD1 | TGTGCCAGCAGCCAAGGAACCGGGACAGGGCAGTATTTT | CASSQGTGTGQYF
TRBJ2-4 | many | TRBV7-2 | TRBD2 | TGTGCCAGCAGCTCCGCCGGCGGGGGGCGCAAAAACATTCAGTACTTC | CASSSAGGGRKNIQYF
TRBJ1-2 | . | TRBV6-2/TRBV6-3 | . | . | CASSYSAPGDGYTF
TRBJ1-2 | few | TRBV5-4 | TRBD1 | TGTGCCAGCAGCTTGCCGGGACAGGGGGCGCGAGGCTACACCTTC | CASSLPGQGARGYTF
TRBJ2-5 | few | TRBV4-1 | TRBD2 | TGCGCCAGCAGCCAAGTACCGAGCGGGGGAAACCAAGAGACCCAGTACTTC | CASSQVPSGGNQETQYF
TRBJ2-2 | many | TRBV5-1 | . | TGCGCCAGCAGCCCGGATGGGGCCGGGGAGCTGTTTTTT | CASSPDGAGELFF
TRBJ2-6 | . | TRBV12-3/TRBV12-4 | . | TGTGCCAGCGCAAGGGTGAGAAAAGGGGCCAACGTCCTGACTTTC | CASARVRKGANVLTF
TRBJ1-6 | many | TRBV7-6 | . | TGTGCCAGCAGCGCCATGATAAGGGACAATTCACCCCTCCACTTT | CASSAMIRDNSPLHF
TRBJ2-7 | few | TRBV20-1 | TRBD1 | TGCAGTGCCCTCTCCGGGGACAGTGCATTTGAGCAGTACTTC | CSALSGDSAFEQYF
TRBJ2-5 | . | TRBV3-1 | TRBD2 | TGTGCCAGCAGCCCCCCCAGCGGGGGGGAAGAGACCCAGTACTTC | CASSPPSGGEETQYF
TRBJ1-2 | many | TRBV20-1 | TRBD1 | TGCAGTTCGAACCCGGGACAGGGGGCGCGGGGCTACACCTTC | CSSNPGQGARGYTF
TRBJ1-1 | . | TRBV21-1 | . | TGTGCCAGCAGTCGAAACAGGGGCACTGAAGCTTTCTTT | CASSRNRGTEAFF
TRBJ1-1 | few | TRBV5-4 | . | TGTGCCAGCAGCATCAGTACTGAAGCTTTCTTT | CASSISTEAFF
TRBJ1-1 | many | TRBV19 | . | TGTGCCAGTAGTATCGGGACCCTGAACACTGAAGCTTTCTTT | CASSIGTLNTEAFF
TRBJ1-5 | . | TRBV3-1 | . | TGTGCCAGCAGCCAAGATAGCGTCAATCAGCCCCAGCATTTT | CASSQDSVNQPQHF
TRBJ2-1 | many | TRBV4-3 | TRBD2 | TGCGCCAGCAGCCAAGTGATTAGCGGGGGCTCCTACAATGAGCAGTTCTTC | CASSQVISGGSYNEQFF
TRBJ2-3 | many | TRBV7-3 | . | TGTGCCAGCAGCTTAGGTCTACTAGCCGGTAGAGATACGCAGTATTTT | CASSLGLLAGRDTQYF
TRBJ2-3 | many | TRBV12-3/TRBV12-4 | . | TGTGCCAGCAGTCCGATCGGGGTTAGCACAGATACGCAGTATTTT | CASSPIGVSTDTQYF
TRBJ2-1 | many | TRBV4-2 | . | TGTGCCAGCAGCCTCACACGGTACAATGAGCAGTTCTTC | CASSLTRYNEQFF
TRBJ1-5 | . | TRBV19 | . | TGTGCCAGTAGTATCGGGGGACGTCAGCCCCAGCATTTT | CASSIGGRQPQHF
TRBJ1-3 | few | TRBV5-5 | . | TGTGCCAGCAGCCCCAGCATACTTTTTGGAAACACCATATATTTT | CASSPSILFGNTIYF
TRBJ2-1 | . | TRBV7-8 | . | TGTGCCAGCAGTCCCAGTAGGATCGATGAGCAGTTCTTC | CASSPSRIDEQFF
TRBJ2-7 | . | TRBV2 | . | TGTGCCAGCAGAAATAGGGACACGTCGACCTACGAGCAGTACTTC | CASRNRDTSTYEQYF
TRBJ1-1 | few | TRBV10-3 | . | TGTGCCATCAAGGTTTCAGGGGACACTGAAGCTTTCTTT | CAIKVSGDTEAFF
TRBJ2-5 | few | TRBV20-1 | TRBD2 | TGCAGTGCACCTGACGCGGGGGGGACTCACGAGACCCAGTACTTC | CSAPDAGGTHETQYF
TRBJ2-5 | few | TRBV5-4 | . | TGTGCCAGCAGCCCCAGGGGAGGAGCAGAGACCCAGTACTTC | CASSPRGGAETQYF
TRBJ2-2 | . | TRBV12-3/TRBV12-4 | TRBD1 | TGTGCCAGCAGGCCGACAGGGGTCACCGGGGAGCTGTTTTTT | CASRPTGVTGELFF
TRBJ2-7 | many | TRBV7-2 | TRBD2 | TGTGCCAGCAGCTCCCAACCGGCTAGCGGGGGGCTTTCCGAGCAGTACTTC | CASSSQPASGGLSEQYF
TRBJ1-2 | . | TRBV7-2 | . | TGTGCCAGCAGCTTAGAGATCGACGGAAAGGATGGCTACACCTTC | CASSLEIDGKDGYTF
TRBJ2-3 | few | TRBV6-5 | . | TGTGCCAGCAGTTACTCGCCGACAGATACGCAGTATTTT | CASSYSPTDTQYF
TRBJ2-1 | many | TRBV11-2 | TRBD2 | TGTGCCAGCAGCTCCCATCTAGCGGGGGGGCCCAATGAGCAGTTCTTC | CASSSHLAGGPNEQFF
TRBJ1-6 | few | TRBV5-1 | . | TGCGCCAGCAGCTTGCCAGCCGCAAATTCACCCCTCCACTTT | CASSLPAANSPLHF
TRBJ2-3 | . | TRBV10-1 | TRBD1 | TGCGCCAGCAGTGAGGACAGGGCCACAGATACGCAGTATTTT | CASSEDRATDTQYF
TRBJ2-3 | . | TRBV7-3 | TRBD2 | TGTGCCAGCAGCGGTAGCGGGGTAGGAGATACGCAGTATTTT | CASSGSGVGDTQYF
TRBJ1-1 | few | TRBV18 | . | TGTGCCAGCTCACCGGAGGACAGTTTCTCCATGAACACTGAAGCTTTCTTT | CASSPEDSFSMNTEAFF
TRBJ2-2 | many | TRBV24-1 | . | TGTGCCACCAGTGATTGGGGGCGGCGTAACACCGGGGAGCTGTTTTTT | CATSDWGRRNTGELFF
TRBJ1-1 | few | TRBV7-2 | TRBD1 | TGTGCCAGCAGCTCCCTGGGACAGGGGAACACTGAAGCTTTCTTT | CASSSLGQGNTEAFF
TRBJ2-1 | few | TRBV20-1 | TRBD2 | TGCAGTGCTATAGGGGTTAGCGGGGGTGCACAGGATGAGCAGTTCTTC | CSAIGVSGGAQDEQFF
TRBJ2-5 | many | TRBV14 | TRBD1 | TGTGCCAGCAGCCAGGGGACAGGGGGCTACCAAGAGACCCAGTACTTC | CASSQGTGGYQETQYF